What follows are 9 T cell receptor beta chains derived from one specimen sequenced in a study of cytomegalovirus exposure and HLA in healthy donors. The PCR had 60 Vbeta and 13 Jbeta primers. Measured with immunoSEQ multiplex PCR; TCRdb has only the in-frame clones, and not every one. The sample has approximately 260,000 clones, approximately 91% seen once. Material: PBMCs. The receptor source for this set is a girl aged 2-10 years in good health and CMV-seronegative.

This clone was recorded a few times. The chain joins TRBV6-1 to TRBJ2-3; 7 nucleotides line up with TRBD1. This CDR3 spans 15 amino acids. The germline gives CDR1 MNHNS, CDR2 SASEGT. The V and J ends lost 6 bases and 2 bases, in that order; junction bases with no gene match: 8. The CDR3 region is CASSVTGAHTDTQYF. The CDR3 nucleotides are TGTGCCAGCAGCGTTACAGGGGCCCACACAGATACGCAGTATTTT.

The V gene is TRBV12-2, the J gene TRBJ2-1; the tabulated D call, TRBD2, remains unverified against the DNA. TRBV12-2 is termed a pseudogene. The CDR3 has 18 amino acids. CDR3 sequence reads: CASRPQISGLHNPNEQFF. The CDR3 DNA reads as TGTGCAAGTCGTCCTCAAATCTCGGGACTCCATAACCCCAATGAGCAGTTCTTC.

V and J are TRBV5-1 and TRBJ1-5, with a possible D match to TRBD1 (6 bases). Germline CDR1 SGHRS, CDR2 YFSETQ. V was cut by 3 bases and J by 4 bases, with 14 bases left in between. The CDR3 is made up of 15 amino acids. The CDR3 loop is CASSSEDRDNQPQHF. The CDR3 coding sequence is TGCGCCAGCAGCTCAGAGGACAGAGATAATCAGCCCCAGCATTTT.

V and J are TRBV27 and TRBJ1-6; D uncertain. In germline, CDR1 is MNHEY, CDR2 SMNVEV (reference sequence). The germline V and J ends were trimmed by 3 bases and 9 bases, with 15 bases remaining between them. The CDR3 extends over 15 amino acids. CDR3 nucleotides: TGTGCCAGCAGTTTCGAGGGTGGTAGTGGTTCACCCCTCCACTTT. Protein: CASSFEGGSGSPLHF.

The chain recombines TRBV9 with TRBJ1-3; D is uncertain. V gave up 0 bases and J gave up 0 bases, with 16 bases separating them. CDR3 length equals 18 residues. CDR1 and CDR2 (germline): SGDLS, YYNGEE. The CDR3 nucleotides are TGTGCCAGCAGCGTAGCGTCAGTTTTGGGGAGCTCTGGAAACACCATATATTTT. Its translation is CASSVASVLGSSGNTIYF.

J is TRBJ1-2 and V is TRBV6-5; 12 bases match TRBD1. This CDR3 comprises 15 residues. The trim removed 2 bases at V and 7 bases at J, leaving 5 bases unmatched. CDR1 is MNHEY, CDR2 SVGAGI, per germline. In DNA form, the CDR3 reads TGTGCCAGCAGTTACCCTGGGACAGGGGGCAGTGGCTACACCTTC. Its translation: CASSYPGTGGSGYTF.

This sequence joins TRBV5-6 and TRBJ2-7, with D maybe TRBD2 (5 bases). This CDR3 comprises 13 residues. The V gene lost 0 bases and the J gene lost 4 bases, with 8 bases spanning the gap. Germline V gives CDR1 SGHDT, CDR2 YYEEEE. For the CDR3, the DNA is TGTGCCAGCAGCTTGGCACTAGGTTACGAGCAGTACTTC. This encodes CASSLALGYEQYF. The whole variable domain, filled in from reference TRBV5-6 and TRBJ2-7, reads DAGVTQSPTHLIKTRGQQVTLRCSPKSGHDTVSWYQQALGQGPQFIFQYYEEEERQRGNFPDRFSGHQFPNYSSELNVNALLLGDSALYLCASSLALGYEQYFGPGTRLTVT.

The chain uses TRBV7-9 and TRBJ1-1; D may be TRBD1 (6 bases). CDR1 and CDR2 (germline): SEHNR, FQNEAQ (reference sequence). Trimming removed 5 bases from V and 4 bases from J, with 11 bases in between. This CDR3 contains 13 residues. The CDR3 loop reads CASSATGPTEAFF. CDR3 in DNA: TGTGCCAGCAGCGCTACAGGGCCCACTGAAGCTTTCTTT.

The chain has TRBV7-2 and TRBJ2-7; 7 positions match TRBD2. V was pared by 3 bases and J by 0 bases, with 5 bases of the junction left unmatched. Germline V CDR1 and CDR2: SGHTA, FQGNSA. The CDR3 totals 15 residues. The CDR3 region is CASSFLAEPSYEQYF. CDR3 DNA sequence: TGTGCCAGCAGCTTTCTAGCGGAACCCTCCTACGAGCAGTACTTC.